The source of this T cell receptor (beta chain) is a study of cytomegalovirus exposure and HLA in healthy donors. It was with 60 Vbeta and 13 Jbeta primers that the PCR ran. Measured with immunoSEQ multiplex PCR; TCRdb has only the in-frame clones, and not every one. The data contain under 150,000 clones, 9.5% of them singletons. The V end was cut by 0 bases, the J end by 7 bases, with 10 bases between. The CDR3 loop spans 14 amino acids. Germline-derived CDR1 and CDR2 are SGHDT and YYEEEE. Input material: PBMCs. The sequence was collected from a man aged 30-40 years in good health and CMV-seronegative. V gene TRBV5-6 combines with J gene TRBJ1-4, with D possibly matching TRBD1 (5 bases). This CDR3 is CASSLAAQGEKLFF. The CDR3 nucleotides are TGTGCCAGCAGCTTGGCAGCCCAGGGTGAAAAACTGTTTTTT.